The sequence of this T cell receptor beta chain was determined in a study of blood T cell repertoires in COVID-19. Study at large: The study drew acute and convalescent COVID-19 samples from the United States, Italy and Spain. The cDNA or gDNA used as material had been derived from T cells, B-cell-depleted T cells, or PBMCs.

Trimming stripped 0 bases from V and 7 bases from J, with 11 bases between. The CDR3 loop spans 14 amino acids. Germline CDR1 reads SGHDT; CDR2 reads YYEEEE. This clone was found once. The method was immunoSEQ multiplex PCR; TCRdb's version includes in-frame clones alone and lacks a portion of them. Of 250,000 to 350,000 clones in the sample, over 75% are singletons; the top ten hold roughly 1.1%. Each participant's cohort was designated according to participant-reported clinical history. The sequence was collected from a woman aged 25 to 39 who had recovered from COVID-19. The J gene is TRBJ1-5, the V gene TRBV5-6; TRBD1 is a possible D gene (5 bases). The source material was PBMCs or T cells enriched from blood (not recorded which). Here the CDR3 DNA reads TGTGCCAGCAGCTTGGGTGGGGGGTCCCAGCCCCAGCATTTT. This encodes CASSLGGGSQPQHF.